The 20 T cell receptor beta chains presented below share a single source sample, sequenced in a study of blood T cell repertoires in COVID-19. Clones were read by immunoSEQ multiplex PCR, and TCRdb kept only the in-frame ones, dropping some. The data show 210,000 or so clones, with around 89% seen just once and 0.62% held by the top ten. Sequencing used peripheral blood. The receptors derive from a man aged 50 to 60 with acute or convalescent COVID-19.

This clone is a singleton in its sample. This chain connects TRBV28 to TRBJ1-1, with D tentatively TRBD1 (6 bases). V was clipped by 7 bases and J by 0 bases, with 15 bases between them. Germline V CDR1 and CDR2: MDHEN, SYDVKM. This CDR3 is 15 amino acids long. This CDR3 is CASTTGGAVNTEAFF. In DNA, the CDR3 is TGTGCCAGCACCACGGGGGGGGCGGTGAACACTGAAGCTTTCTTT.

CDR3 coding DNA: TGTGCCAGCAGCCTCCGGGGACAAACTAGCACAGATACGCAGTATTTT. This sequence encodes CASSLRGQTSTDTQYF. The chain couples TRBV7-2 to TRBJ2-3, with a weak D call TRBD1 (6 bases). The V end was cut by 5 bases, the J end by 0 bases, with 15 bases between. Germline V lookup: CDR1 SGHTA, CDR2 FQGNSA. There are 16 residues in the CDR3.

This clone appeared once. The J gene is TRBJ2-1, the V gene TRBV5-1; TRBD1 aligns across 10 bases. V lost 4 bases, J lost 1 base, and 8 bases stayed unmatched. The CDR3 is made up of 17 amino acids. CDR1 and CDR2 from the germline V gene are SGHRS and YFSETQ. CDR3 amino acids: CASSGMTGGKSYNEQFF. As DNA, the CDR3 is TGCGCCAGCAGCGGAATGACAGGGGGCAAGTCCTACAATGAGCAGTTCTTC. The entire variable domain, with the rest obtained from reference TRBV5-1 and TRBJ2-1, is as follows: KAGVTQTPRYLIKTRGQQVTLSCSPISGHRSVSWYQQTPGQGLQFLFEYFSETQRNKGNFPGRFSGRQFSNSRSEMNVSTLELGDSALYLCASSGMTGGKSYNEQFFGPGTRLTVL.

In this sample, this clone turned up once. The CDR3: CASSSQGAVRPLHF. CDR3 nucleotide sequence: TGTGCCAGCAGCTCACAGGGGGCTGTTAGACCCCTCCACTTT. The chain links TRBV5-6 to TRBJ1-6; TRBD1 aligns across 9 bases. V trimming: 3 bases; J trimming: 12 bases; junction bases outside the gene matches: 7. The CDR3 has 14 residues. Germline V CDR1 and CDR2: SGHDT, YYEEEE.

V usage is TRBV6-5 and J usage is TRBJ2-7, with a tentative D call TRBD1 (6 bases). CDR1 and CDR2 from the germline V gene are MNHEY and SVGAGI. The CDR3 spans 15 residues. Trimming pared 6 bases from V and 1 base from J, leaving 16 bases between. In nucleotides, the CDR3 is TGTGCCAGCAGAGCAGGGGTTTCCAGGTCCTACGAGCAGTACTTC. Translating gives CASRAGVSRSYEQYF.

The chain uses TRBV5-1 and TRBJ1-1; tentatively, D is TRBD1 (6 bases). This CDR3 is 13 amino acids long. The V gene lost 4 bases and the J gene lost 5 bases, with 12 bases spanning the gap. Germline CDR1 and CDR2: SGHRS and YFSETQ. The DNA of the CDR3 is TGCGCCAGCAGCCCCAGGGGCGGGACTGAAGCTTTCTTT. Translation: CASSPRGGTEAFF.

This chain uses TRBV5-5 with TRBJ1-6, with 10 bases identical to TRBD1. After removal of 2 bases from V and 9 bases from J, the junction contained 11 bases not matched to a gene. CDR1 SGHKS and CDR2 YYEKEE come from the germline V gene (reference sequence). This CDR3 contains 17 residues. CDR3 loop: CASSFRGDRGLSSPLHF. The CDR3 DNA follows: TGTGCCAGCAGCTTTAGGGGGGACAGGGGATTGAGTTCACCCCTCCACTTT.

This chain joins TRBV10-3 and TRBJ2-3; 7 bases are shared with TRBD1. CDR3 length: 12 residues. Germline V lookup: CDR1 ENHRY, CDR2 SYGVKD. V was clipped by 7 bases and J by 10 bases; unmatched bases: 8. CDR3 amino acids: CAIKGDSLSQYF. CDR3 bases: TGTGCCATCAAGGGGGACAGTCTATCGCAGTATTTT.

This sequence joins TRBV7-9 and TRBJ2-5; possible D gene TRBD2, 6 bases. This CDR3 spans 15 amino acids. Germline CDR1 reads SEHNR; CDR2 reads FQNEAQ (reference sequence). Between the trimmed V and J ends, which lost 1 base and 1 base, there was a span of 10 bases. CDR3: CASSLGRDIQETQYF. The CDR3 DNA follows: TGTGCCAGCAGCTTAGGGCGGGATATCCAAGAGACCCAGTACTTC.

CDR3: CATSPGGWGGTGELFF. CDR3 DNA sequence: TGTGCCACCAGCCCGGGGGGGTGGGGTGGCACCGGGGAGCTGTTTTTT. The chain links TRBV15 to TRBJ2-2; 8 positions match TRBD2. V trimming: 5 bases; J trimming: 4 bases; junction bases outside the gene matches: 9. CDR3 length equals 16 residues. In germline, CDR1 is LNHNV, CDR2 YYDKDF (reference sequence).

This chain joins TRBV7-9 and TRBJ1-5, with 7 bases fitting TRBD1. CDR3 length: 17 amino acids. Germline CDR1 SEHNR, CDR2 FQNEAQ (reference sequence). The V gene end was trimmed by 4 bases and the J gene end by 4 bases; junction bases not matched to a gene: 13. The CDR3 loop is CASSSYTGTVGNQPQHF. CDR3 nucleotide sequence: TGTGCCAGCAGCTCTTATACCGGGACAGTAGGAAATCAGCCCCAGCATTTT.

The V and J genes are TRBV28 and TRBJ1-5; possibly TRBD1 for D (5 bases). This CDR3 contains 15 residues. Trimming cost V 7 bases and J 4 bases, with 17 bases left between them. Germline CDR1 MDHEN, CDR2 SYDVKM. The CDR3 sequence: CASNTPGRGNQPQHF. DNA of the CDR3: TGTGCCAGCAACACTCCCGGGAGGGGAAATCAGCCCCAGCATTTT.

The CDR3 sequence: CASSLFGAGGLGEQYV. In nucleotides, the CDR3 is TGTGCCAGCAGTTTATTTGGGGCGGGGGGACTGGGGGAGCAGTACGTC. This chain links TRBV28 with TRBJ2-7; 8 bases are a match to TRBD2. V trimming: 1 base; J trimming: 7 bases; junction bases outside the gene matches: 12. CDR3 length: 16 amino acids. From germline, CDR1 is MDHEN and CDR2 SYDVKM.

The genes are TRBV12-3 or TRBV12-4 and TRBJ1-2, with 8 bases identical to TRBD1. Trimming cost V 6 bases and J 4 bases; bases outside gene matches: 1. The CDR3 totals 12 residues. The CDR3 spells CASSGQGYGYTF. CDR3 nucleotide sequence: TGTGCCAGCAGCGGACAGGGCTATGGCTACACCTTC.

This chain links TRBV15 with TRBJ2-7, with unresolved D. The V end was cut by 0 bases, the J end by 0 bases, with 6 bases between. Looked up from germline, CDR1 is LNHNV and CDR2 is YYDKDF (reference sequence). The CDR3 spans 14 residues. The CDR3 sequence: CATSRDRSSYEQYF. CDR3 in DNA: TGTGCCACCAGCAGAGATCGCAGCTCCTACGAGCAGTACTTC.

The rearrangement uses TRBV5-1 and TRBJ2-5, with TRBD1 identical over 8 bases. The germline gives CDR1 SGHRS, CDR2 YFSETQ. Trimming at V came to 0 bases and at J to 5 bases, leaving 9 bases not matched to a gene. This CDR3 has 16 amino acids. The CDR3 DNA reads TGCGCCAGCAGCTTGGGTAGGACAGGGAGCGTGGAGACCCAGTACTTC. This encodes CASSLGRTGSVETQYF.

CDR3 sequence reads: CASSPGRGRQETQYF. The CDR3 bases are TGTGCCAGCAGTCCCGGTAGGGGGCGACAAGAGACCCAGTACTTC. V and J are TRBV28 and TRBJ2-5; 7 bases agree with TRBD1. The CDR3 consists of 15 residues. Germline CDR1 and CDR2: MDHEN and SYDVKM. V lost 5 bases, J lost 2 bases, and 8 bases stayed unmatched.

V gene TRBV6-5 combines with J gene TRBJ2-5; 8 nucleotides match TRBD1. J lost 4 bases, V lost 7 bases, and 11 bases had no gene match. The CDR3 covers 15 residues. The germline V gene has CDR1 MNHEY and CDR2 SVGAGI. The CDR3 region is CASKTTGGYAETQYF. The CDR3 bases are TGTGCCAGCAAAACCACAGGGGGTTACGCAGAGACCCAGTACTTC.

This chain connects TRBV28 to TRBJ1-5; TRBD1 might be the D (6 bases). Germline CDR1 is MDHEN and CDR2 is SYDVKM. Trimming removed 8 bases from V and 6 bases from J, with 20 bases in between. The CDR3 has 15 residues. The CDR3 nucleotides are TGTGCCAGCCTACCCGGGGCAGGGGAGATTCAGCCCCAGCATTTT. Protein sequence: CASLPGAGEIQPQHF. Combining the CDR3 with reference TRBV28 and TRBJ1-5 gives the whole variable domain DVKVTQSSRYLVKRTGEKVFLECVQDMDHENMFWYRQDPGLGLRLIYFSYDVKMKEKGDIPEGYSVSREKKERFSLILESASTNQTSMYLCASLPGAGEIQPQHFGDGTRLSIL.

This clone was detected only once. V gene TRBV30 combines with J gene TRBJ1-6, with D possibly matching TRBD1 (5 bases). With 3 bases removed from V and 5 bases from J, the gap between germline ends came to 14 bases. Germline CDR1 reads GTSNPN; CDR2 reads SVGIG (reference sequence). The CDR3 has 15 amino acids. The CDR3 DNA is TGTGCCTGGAGCACGGGAGTAGGGGATAATTCACCCCTCCACTTT. Protein product: CAWSTGVGDNSPLHF.